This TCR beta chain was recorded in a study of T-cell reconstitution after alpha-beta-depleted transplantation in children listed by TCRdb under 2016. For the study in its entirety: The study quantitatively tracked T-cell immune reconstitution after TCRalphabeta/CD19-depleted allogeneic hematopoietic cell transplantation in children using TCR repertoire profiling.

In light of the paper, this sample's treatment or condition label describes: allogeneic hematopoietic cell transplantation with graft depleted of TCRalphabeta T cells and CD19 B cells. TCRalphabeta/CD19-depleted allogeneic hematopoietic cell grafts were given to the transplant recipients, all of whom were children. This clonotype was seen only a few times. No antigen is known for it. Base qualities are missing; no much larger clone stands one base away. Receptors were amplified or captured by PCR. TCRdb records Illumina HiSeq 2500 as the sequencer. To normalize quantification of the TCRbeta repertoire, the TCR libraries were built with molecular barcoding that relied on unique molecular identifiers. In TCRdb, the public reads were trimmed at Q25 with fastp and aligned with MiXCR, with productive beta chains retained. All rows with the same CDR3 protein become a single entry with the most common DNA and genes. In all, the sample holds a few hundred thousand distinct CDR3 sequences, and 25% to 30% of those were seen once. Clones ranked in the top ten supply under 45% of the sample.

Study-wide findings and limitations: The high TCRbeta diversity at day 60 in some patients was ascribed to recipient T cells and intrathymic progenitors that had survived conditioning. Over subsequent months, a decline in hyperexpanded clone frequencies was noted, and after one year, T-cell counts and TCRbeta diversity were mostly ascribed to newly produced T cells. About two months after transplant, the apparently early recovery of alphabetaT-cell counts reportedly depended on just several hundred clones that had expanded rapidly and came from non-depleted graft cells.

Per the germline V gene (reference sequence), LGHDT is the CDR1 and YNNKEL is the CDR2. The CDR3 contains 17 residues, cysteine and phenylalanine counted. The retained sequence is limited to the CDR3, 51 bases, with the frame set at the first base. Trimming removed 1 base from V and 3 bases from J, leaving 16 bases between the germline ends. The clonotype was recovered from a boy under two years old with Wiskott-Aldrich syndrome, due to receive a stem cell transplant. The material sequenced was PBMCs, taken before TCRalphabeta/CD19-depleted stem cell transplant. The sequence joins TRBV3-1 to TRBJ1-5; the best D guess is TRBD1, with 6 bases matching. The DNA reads TGTGCCAGCAGCCAAGGTGGAACAGGGACTTTCAATCAGCCCCAGCATTTT. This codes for CASSQGGTGTFNQPQHF.